This TCR beta chain was sequenced for a study of control samples from healthy donors and cancer patients. Comment on this clone: Other DNA sequences in this sample translate to the same CDR3.

The CDR3 consists of 12 residues. Trimming left V 3 bases short and J 3 bases short, with 3 bases between. Germline assignment: CDR1 MDHEN and CDR2 SYDVKM. Using immunoSEQ multiplex PCR, the repertoire was profiled, and TCRdb retains in-frame clones only, with some absent. In the table there are nearly 40,000 clones, around 90% of which are singletons. Input material: blood. The chain couples TRBV28 to TRBJ2-1; no clear D. The origin of this receptor is a woman between 50 and 59 years old in good health. This CDR3 reads CASSLSYNEQFF. For the CDR3, the DNA is TGTGCCAGCAGTTTGAGCTACAATGAGCAGTTCTTC.